Presented here are 27 T cell receptor beta chains from one specimen sequenced in a study of cytomegalovirus exposure and HLA in healthy donors. The PCR contained 60 Vbeta and 13 Jbeta primers. Here immunoSEQ multiplex PCR was the method, and the copy in TCRdb shows in-frame clones only, minus some. The top ten hold roughly 1.5% of the sample, which has around 98,000 clones, roughly 81% seen once. The source material was PBMCs. The receptors come from a man aged 35 to 55 in good health and CMV-seronegative.

The chain is built from TRBV7-3 and TRBJ2-1; 7 positions match TRBD2. V lost 3 bases and J lost 5; bases outside the gene matches: 7. From germline, CDR1 is SGHTA and CDR2 FQGTGA. The CDR3 is 15 amino acids. CDR3 in amino acids: CASSFMAGDHNEQFF. CDR3 DNA: TGTGCCAGCAGCTTTATGGCGGGGGATCACAATGAGCAGTTCTTC.

This clone was observed once. V gene TRBV7-3 combines with J gene TRBJ2-5; unclear D gene. The CDR3 contains 15 residues. Trimming took off 4 bases at V and 0 bases at J, with 12 bases between the two ends. Germline V CDR1 and CDR2: SGHTA, FQGTGA. CDR3 coding DNA: TGTGCCAGCAGCTCACGTTCGGGTCACCAAGAGACCCAGTACTTC. Translation: CASSSRSGHQETQYF.

The chain uses TRBV30 and TRBJ2-5; D not resolved. Germline assignment: CDR1 GTSNPN and CDR2 SVGIG (reference sequence). Deletions cut 1 base from V and 4 bases from J, with 10 bases between. The CDR3 has 13 residues. CDR3 nucleotides: TGTGCCTGGAGTGCCCCAGGTGTAGAGACCCAGTACTTC. Translated: CAWSAPGVETQYF.

This chain links TRBV30 with TRBJ1-4; D is ambiguous. The V end lost 2 bases, the J end lost 7 bases, and 20 bases lay between the germline ends. The CDR3 loop spans 16 amino acids. The germline CDR1 and CDR2 sequences are GTSNPN and SVGIG (reference sequence). In DNA form, the CDR3 reads TGTGCCTGGAGTCCGTCGAGGGTGTCGTGGGGTGAAAAACTGTTTTTT. Its translation is CAWSPSRVSWGEKLFF.

The chain couples TRBV11-2 to TRBJ2-3, with D possibly TRBD1 on 5 matching bases. The germline V gene has CDR1 SGHAT and CDR2 FQNNGV. Trimming took 5 bases from V and 2 from J, leaving 20 bases between them. There are 17 residues in the CDR3. The CDR3 loop reads CASSPNELGATTDTQYF. For the CDR3, the DNA is TGTGCCAGCAGCCCCAACGAGCTAGGGGCCACCACAGATACGCAGTATTTT.

The V gene is TRBV29-1, the J gene TRBJ2-1, with TRBD1 matching 9 bases. Germline V gene sequence: CDR1 SQVTM, CDR2 ANQGSEA. The CDR3 totals 13 residues. CDR3 region: CSTGTGSYNEQFF. The CDR3 bases are TGCAGTACCGGGACAGGGTCTTACAATGAGCAGTTCTTC.

V and J are TRBV19 and TRBJ2-5; 12 bases match TRBD1. The trim removed 4 bases at V and 4 bases at J, leaving 4 bases unmatched. Germline values: CDR1 LNHDA, CDR2 SQIVND (reference sequence). The CDR3 contains 15 residues. CDR3 nucleotide sequence: TGTGCCAGTAGTACCGGGACAGGGGGCGGAGAGACCCAGTACTTC. Translating it yields CASSTGTGGGETQYF.

V gene TRBV7-9 combines with J gene TRBJ2-1; 9 bases fit TRBD2. Germline V gene data show CDR1 as SEHNR and CDR2 as FQNEAQ (reference sequence). V lost 5 bases, J lost 6 bases, and 5 bases stayed unmatched. CDR3 length equals 14 residues. CDR3 residues: CASSGAGGLNEQFF. The CDR3 DNA follows: TGTGCCAGCAGCGGGGCGGGGGGGCTCAATGAGCAGTTCTTC.

The chain carries TRBV29-1 and TRBJ1-1, with 7 positions matching TRBD1. In germline, CDR1 is SQVTM, CDR2 ANQGSEA. Trimming took 6 bases from V and 5 from J; bases not matched to a gene: 9. The CDR3 has 13 amino acids. In nucleotides, the CDR3 is TGCAGCGTGGACCGACAGGGTGGGACTGAAGCTTTCTTT. It is translated as CSVDRQGGTEAFF. The variable domain in full, completed from reference TRBV29-1 and TRBJ1-1, reads SAVISQKPSRDICQRGTSLTIQCQVDSQVTMMFWYRQQPGQSLTLIATANQGSEATYESGFVIDKFPISRPNLTFSTLTVSNMSPEDSSIYLCSVDRQGGTEAFFGQGTRLTVV.

The rearrangement links TRBV5-1 to TRBJ1-1, with D possibly being TRBD1 (6 bases). Trimming removed 3 bases at V and 4 bases at J, with 10 bases between. CDR1 SGHRS and CDR2 YFSETQ come from the germline V gene. The CDR3 runs to 13 residues. The chain's CDR3 is CASSYDRPTEAFF. The CDR3 DNA reads TGCGCCAGCAGCTACGACAGGCCCACTGAAGCTTTCTTT.

The chain couples TRBV6-5 to TRBJ2-6; D gene unclear. Between the trimmed V and J ends, which lost 7 bases and 0 bases, there was a span of 7 bases. Germline V gene data show CDR1 as MNHEY and CDR2 as SVGAGI. The CDR3 is 14 residues long. The CDR3 DNA is TGTGCCAGCATGATGAGCTCTGGGGCCAACGTCCTGACTTTC. It encodes CASMMSSGANVLTF.

The gene calls are TRBV7-8 and TRBJ2-5, with a tentative D call TRBD1 (6 bases). From germline, CDR1 is SGHVS and CDR2 FQNEAQ. There are 16 residues in the CDR3. Deletions cut 0 bases from V and 4 bases from J, with 15 bases between. The CDR3 region is CASSLAIKQGRETQYF. CDR3 bases: TGTGCCAGCAGCTTAGCGATTAAACAGGGAAGAGAGACCCAGTACTTC.

The chain joins TRBV5-1 to TRBJ2-7; 7 bases map to TRBD1. The CDR3 has 15 amino acids. Unmatched junction bases numbered 8, after V lost 3 bases and J lost 2 bases. In germline, CDR1 is SGHRS, CDR2 YFSETQ. CDR3 DNA: TGCGCCAGCAGCTCTAGACAGGGTCGGGCCTACGAGCAGTACTTC. Translation gives CASSSRQGRAYEQYF.

This rearrangement joins TRBV2 to TRBJ2-3; D is perhaps TRBD1 (5 bases). The germline V and J ends were trimmed by 2 bases and 2 bases, with 17 bases remaining between them. Germline lookup yields CDR1 SNHLY and CDR2 FYNNEI. The CDR3 is 17 amino acids. The CDR3 is CASSESLGRRTTDTQYF. For the CDR3, the DNA is TGTGCCAGCAGTGAAAGTTTGGGGCGGAGAACCACAGATACGCAGTATTTT.

The chain recombines TRBV5-1 with TRBJ1-2; D is unresolved. The CDR3 contains 14 residues. The V and J ends lost 1 base and 5 bases respectively, with 12 bases between them. Germline-derived CDR1 and CDR2 are SGHRS and YFSETQ. CDR3 sequence: CASSLFPGDYGYTF. CDR3 DNA sequence: TGCGCCAGCAGCTTGTTCCCGGGAGATTATGGCTACACCTTC.

This clone was observed once. This rearrangement joins TRBV6-5 to TRBJ2-1; 13 bases map to TRBD2. This CDR3 region has 14 residues. The V and J ends lost 5 bases and 14 bases, in that order; junction bases with no gene match: 9. Germline CDR1 MNHEY, CDR2 SVGAGI. Here the CDR3 reads CASSPPGLAGTEFF. The CDR3 DNA is TGTGCCAGCAGTCCGCCGGGACTAGCGGGGACGGAGTTCTTC.

The chain combines TRBV9 with TRBJ2-2, with 7 bases that match TRBD2. The CDR3 loop spans 15 amino acids. The ends lost 5 bases at V and 3 bases at J; junction bases unmatched: 7. The germline CDR1 and CDR2 sequences are SGDLS and YYNGEE. As DNA, the CDR3 is TGTGCCAGCAGTCTTAGCGGGTCCTACACCGGGGAGCTGTTTTTT. Protein sequence: CASSLSGSYTGELFF.

There are a few counts of this clone. The chain employs TRBV14 and TRBJ1-2; D uncertain. The CDR3 totals 14 residues. V lost 1 base and J lost 2, with 8 bases in between. Germline V lookup: CDR1 SGHDN, CDR2 FVKESK. CDR3 sequence: CASSQVTSNYGYTF. The CDR3 bases are TGTGCCAGCAGCCAAGTAACATCCAACTATGGCTACACCTTC.

The gene calls are TRBV15 and TRBJ2-1, with 9 bases matching TRBD1. The junction had 7 bases not matched to a gene; V was cut back by 5 bases and J by 8 bases. The germline V gene encodes CDR1 LNHNV and CDR2 YYDKDF (reference sequence). CDR3 length equals 14 residues. The CDR3: CATSGGQGRDEQFF. CDR3 sequence (DNA): TGTGCCACCAGCGGGGGACAGGGTAGAGATGAGCAGTTCTTC. Full variable domain (rest looked up from reference TRBV15 and TRBJ2-1): DAMVIQNPRYQVTQFGKPVTLSCSQTLNHNVMYWYQQKSSQAPKLLFHYYDKDFNNEADTPDNFQSRRPNTSFCFLDIRSPGLGDTAMYLCATSGGQGRDEQFFGPGTRLTVL.

This chain connects TRBV7-9 to TRBJ2-2, with D perhaps matching TRBD1 (6 bases). This CDR3 region has 13 residues. Deletions cut 5 bases from V and 5 bases from J, with 9 bases between. Germline-derived CDR1 and CDR2 are SEHNR and FQNEAQ (reference sequence). CDR3 amino acids: CASSERGTGELFF. CDR3 in DNA: TGTGCCAGCAGCGAGAGGGGGACCGGGGAGCTGTTTTTT. The full variable domain, its missing parts supplied by reference TRBV7-9 and TRBJ2-2, is DTGVSQNPRHKITKRGQNVTFRCDPISEHNRLYWYRQTLGQGPEFLTYFQNEAQLEKSRLLSDRFSAERPKGSFSTLEIQRTEQGDSAMYLCASSERGTGELFFGEGSRLTVL.

The V gene is TRBV5-1, the J gene TRBJ2-5; D is ambiguous. The CDR3 sequence is 12 residues long. The ends were cut back, 0 bases at V and 5 bases at J, with 5 bases in the middle. Germline V lookup: CDR1 SGHRS, CDR2 YFSETQ. CDR3 region: CASSLASETQYF. The CDR3 DNA is TGCGCCAGCAGCTTGGCCTCCGAGACCCAGTACTTC. The variable domain in full, with the rest retrieved from reference TRBV5-1 and TRBJ2-5, is KAGVTQTPRYLIKTRGQQVTLSCSPISGHRSVSWYQQTPGQGLQFLFEYFSETQRNKGNFPGRFSGRQFSNSRSEMNVSTLELGDSALYLCASSLASETQYFGPGTRLLVL.

This clone was recorded a few times. This chain joins TRBV6-5 and TRBJ2-7; a weak D match, TRBD1 (5 bases). Germline CDR1 and CDR2: MNHEY and SVGAGI. V was trimmed by 5 bases and J by 3 bases, leaving 14 bases between them. This CDR3 comprises 14 residues. CDR3 DNA: TGTGCCAGCAGTACGGCGGCAGGGAACTACGAGCAGTACTTC. The encoded protein is CASSTAAGNYEQYF.

Notes on this clone: The germline gene is not matched at one end of the junction; a read error may be the cause. The J gene is TRBJ1-6, the V gene TRBV14; the match to TRBD1 covers 10 bases. The CDR3 has 16 residues. Germline V CDR1 and CDR2: SGHDN, FVKESK. DNA of the CDR3: TGTGCCAGCAGCCATAGAGACAGGGGGCCGGGATCACCCCCCCACTTT. This sequence encodes CASSHRDRGPGSPPHF.

This chain joins TRBV10-1 and TRBJ2-3, with 10 positions matching TRBD1. The CDR3 loop spans 14 amino acids. Germline loops: CDR1 WNHNN, CDR2 SYGVQD (reference sequence). V was pared by 3 bases and J by 11 bases, with 8 bases of the junction left unmatched. The CDR3 coding sequence is TGCGCCAGCAGTGAAACCGGGACAGGGGTCGGGCAGTATTTT. This encodes CASSETGTGVGQYF.

This clone was detected a few times. The chain combines TRBV11-1 with TRBJ1-2; 8 positions match TRBD1. The germline CDR1 and CDR2 sequences are SGHAT and FQDESV (reference sequence). The CDR3 runs to 14 residues. V lost 5 bases to trimming and J lost 3 bases; unmatched junction nucleotides: 5. CDR3 amino acids: CASSQQTGDYGYTF. CDR3 bases: TGTGCCAGCAGCCAACAGACAGGGGACTATGGCTACACCTTC. Drawing the rest from reference TRBV11-1 and TRBJ1-2, the complete variable domain is EAEVAQSPRYKITEKSQAVAFWCDPISGHATLYWYRQILGQGPELLVQFQDESVVDDSQLPKDRFSAERLKGVDSTLKIQPAELGDSAMYLCASSQQTGDYGYTFGSGTRLTVV.

The J gene is TRBJ2-2, the V gene TRBV4-1; unclear D gene. The CDR3 has 16 residues. Germline V CDR1 and CDR2: MGHRA, YSYEKL. V dropped 1 base and J dropped 4 bases, with 13 bases sitting between them. CDR3 sequence (DNA): TGCGCCAGCAGCCAAGTTAACCTAGTGACCACCGGGGAGCTGTTTTTT. Translation: CASSQVNLVTTGELFF.

The chain links TRBV5-4 to TRBJ2-1; maybe TRBD1 (6 bases). From germline, CDR1 is SGHNT and CDR2 YYREEE (reference sequence). With 0 bases removed from V and 8 bases from J, the gap between germline ends came to 12 bases. CDR3 length: 14 residues. CDR3 amino acids: CASSLVGARDEQFF. CDR3 in DNA: TGTGCCAGCAGCTTGGTGGGGGCGAGGGATGAGCAGTTCTTC.